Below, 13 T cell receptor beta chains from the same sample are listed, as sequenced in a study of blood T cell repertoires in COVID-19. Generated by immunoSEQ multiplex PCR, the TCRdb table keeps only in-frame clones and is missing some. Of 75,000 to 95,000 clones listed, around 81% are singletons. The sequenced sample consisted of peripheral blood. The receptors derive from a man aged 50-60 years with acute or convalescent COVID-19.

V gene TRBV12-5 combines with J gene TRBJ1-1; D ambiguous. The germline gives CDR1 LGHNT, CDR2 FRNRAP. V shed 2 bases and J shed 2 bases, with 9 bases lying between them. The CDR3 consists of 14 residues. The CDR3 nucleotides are TGTGCTAGTGGTTTGTGGCCGGGAAACACTGAAGCTTTCTTT. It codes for CASGLWPGNTEAFF. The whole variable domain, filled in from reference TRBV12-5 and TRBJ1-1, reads DARVTQTPRHKVTEMGQEVTMRCQPILGHNTVFWYRQTMMQGLELLAYFRNRAPLDDSGMPKDRFSAEMPDATLATLKIQPSEPRDSAVYFCASGLWPGNTEAFFGQGTRLTVV.

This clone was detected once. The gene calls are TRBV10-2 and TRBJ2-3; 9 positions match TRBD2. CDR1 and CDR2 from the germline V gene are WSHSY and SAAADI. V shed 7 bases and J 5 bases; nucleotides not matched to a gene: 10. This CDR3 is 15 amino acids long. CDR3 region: CASKWGGGAGDTQYF. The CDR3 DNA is TGCGCCAGCAAATGGGGCGGGGGGGCCGGAGATACGCAGTATTTT.

The CDR3: CASSTDSGWDIQYF. The CDR3 DNA reads TGTGCCAGCTCCACGGACAGTGGGTGGGACATTCAGTACTTC. The rearrangement links TRBV28 to TRBJ2-4; maybe TRBD1 (6 bases). Per the germline V gene, CDR1 is MDHEN and CDR2 is SYDVKM. V lost 8 bases and J 8 bases, leaving 19 bases between the germline ends. CDR3 length: 14 amino acids.

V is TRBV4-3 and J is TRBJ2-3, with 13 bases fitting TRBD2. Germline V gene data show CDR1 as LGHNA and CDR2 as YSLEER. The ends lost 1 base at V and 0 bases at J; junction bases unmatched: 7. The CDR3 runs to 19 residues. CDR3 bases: TGCGCCAGCAGCCAAGGGACTAGCGGGGGAACTTCTAGCACAGATACGCAGTATTTT. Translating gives CASSQGTSGGTSSTDTQYF.

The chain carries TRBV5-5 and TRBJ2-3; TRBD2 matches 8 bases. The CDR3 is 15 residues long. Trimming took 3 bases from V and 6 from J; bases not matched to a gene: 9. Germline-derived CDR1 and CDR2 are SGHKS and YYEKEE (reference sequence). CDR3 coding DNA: TGTGCCAGCAGCTCGGTAGCGGGACCTGCGGATACGCAGTATTTT. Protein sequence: CASSSVAGPADTQYF.

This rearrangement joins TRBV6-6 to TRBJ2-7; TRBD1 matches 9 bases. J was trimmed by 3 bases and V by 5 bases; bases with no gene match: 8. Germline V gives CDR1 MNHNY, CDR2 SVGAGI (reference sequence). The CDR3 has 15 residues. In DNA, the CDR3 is TGTGCCAGCAGTACCGCCGGGACAGGGATCTACGAGCAGTACTTC. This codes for CASSTAGTGIYEQYF.

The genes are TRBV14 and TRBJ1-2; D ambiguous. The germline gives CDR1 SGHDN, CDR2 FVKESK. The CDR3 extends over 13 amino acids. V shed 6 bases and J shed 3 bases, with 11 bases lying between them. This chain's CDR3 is CASSVSLYYGYTF. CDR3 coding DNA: TGTGCCAGCAGTGTATCCCTTTACTATGGCTACACCTTC. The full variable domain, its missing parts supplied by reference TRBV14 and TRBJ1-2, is EAGVTQFPSHSVIEKGQTVTLRCDPISGHDNLYWYRRVMGKEIKFLLHFVKESKQDESGMPNNRFLAERTGGTYSTLKVQPAELEDSGVYFCASSVSLYYGYTFGSGTRLTVV.

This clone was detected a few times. This CDR3 is CASSLVGGRELFF. CDR3 DNA sequence: TGTGCCAGCAGCTTAGTAGGGGGCCGGGAGCTGTTTTTT. This chain connects TRBV7-2 to TRBJ2-2, with 7 bases matching TRBD1. Trimming took 1 base from V and 9 from J; bases not matched to a gene: 2. Germline assignment: CDR1 SGHTA and CDR2 FQGNSA. The CDR3 spans 13 residues. The full variable domain, its missing parts supplied by reference TRBV7-2 and TRBJ2-2, is GAGVSQSPSNKVTEKGKDVELRCDPISGHTALYWYRQSLGQGLEFLIYFQGNSAPDKSGLPSDRFSAERTGGSVSTLTIQRTQQEDSAVYLCASSLVGGRELFFGEGSRLTVL.

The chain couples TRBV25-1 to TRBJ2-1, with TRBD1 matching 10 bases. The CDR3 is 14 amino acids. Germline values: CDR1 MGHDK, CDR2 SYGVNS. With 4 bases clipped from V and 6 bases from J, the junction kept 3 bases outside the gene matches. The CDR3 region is CASSGTGGSNEQFF. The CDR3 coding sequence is TGTGCCAGCAGTGGGACAGGGGGAAGCAATGAGCAGTTCTTC.

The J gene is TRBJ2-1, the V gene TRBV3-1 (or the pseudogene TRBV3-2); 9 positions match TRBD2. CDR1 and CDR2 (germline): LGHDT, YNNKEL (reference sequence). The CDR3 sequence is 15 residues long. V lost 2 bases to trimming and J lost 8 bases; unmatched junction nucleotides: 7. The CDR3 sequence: CASSQSGGGAYEQFF. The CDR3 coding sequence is TGTGCCAGCAGCCAATCCGGCGGGGGGGCGTATGAGCAGTTCTTC.

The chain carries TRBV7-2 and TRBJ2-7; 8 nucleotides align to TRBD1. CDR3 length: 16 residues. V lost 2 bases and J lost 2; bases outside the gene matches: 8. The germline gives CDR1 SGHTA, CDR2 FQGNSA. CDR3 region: CASSLRRQGRTYEQYF. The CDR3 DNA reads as TGTGCCAGCAGCTTAAGACGACAGGGGCGAACCTACGAGCAGTACTTC.

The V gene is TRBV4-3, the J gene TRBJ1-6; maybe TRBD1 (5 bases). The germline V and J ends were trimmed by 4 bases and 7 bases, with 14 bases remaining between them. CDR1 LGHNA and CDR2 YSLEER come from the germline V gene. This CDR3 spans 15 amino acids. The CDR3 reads CASSRGGTENSPLHF. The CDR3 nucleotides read TGCGCCAGCAGCCGAGGAGGGACTGAAAATTCACCCCTCCACTTT.

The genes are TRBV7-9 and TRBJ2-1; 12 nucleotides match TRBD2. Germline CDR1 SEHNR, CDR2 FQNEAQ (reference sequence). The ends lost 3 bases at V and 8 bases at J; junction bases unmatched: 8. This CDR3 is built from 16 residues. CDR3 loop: CASSLVASGRGDEQFF. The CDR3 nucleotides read TGTGCCAGCAGCTTGGTAGCTAGCGGGAGGGGGGATGAGCAGTTCTTC.